These 9 T cell receptor beta chains share one sample of origin, sequenced in a study of Ad26.COV2.S vaccination and SARS-CoV-2 variants. The repertoire was sequenced with immunoSEQ multiplex PCR; TCRdb's copy has only in-frame clones and lacks some. The profile covers roughly 680,000 clones, with 80% to 90% appearing a single time and over 1.3% taken by the ten largest. Indicated treatment: over 15 received Ad26.COV2.S at low or high dose, single or two shots; roughly five received placebo; per-sample allocation not given. Samples were taken on day 63 after the first vaccine or placebo injection. The sequencing used peripheral blood, collected in a trial of Ad26.COV2.S vaccine versus placebo. These receptors were collected from a person aged 18-65 years who received the Ad26.COV2.S COVID-19 vaccine or a placebo.

This CDR3 is CASSSGQVTDTQYF. For the CDR3, the DNA is TGCGCCAGCAGCAGTGGACAGGTCACAGATACGCAGTATTTT. This chain uses TRBV5-1 with TRBJ2-3, with 7 bases identical to TRBD1. The CDR3 length is 14 residues. Losses at the gene ends were 4 bases for V and 2 bases for J; bases not matched to a gene: 4. Germline V gene lookup returns CDR1 SGHRS and CDR2 YFSETQ.

V gene TRBV7-2 combines with J gene TRBJ1-5; D is undetermined. Germline V gives CDR1 SGHTA, CDR2 FQGNSA. V was clipped by 5 bases and J by 6 bases, with 14 bases between them. The CDR3 covers 14 residues. CDR3 DNA: TGTGCCAGCAGCCAGAGGAGGAATGGTCAGCCCCAGCATTTT. Protein sequence: CASSQRRNGQPQHF.

The V call is TRBV5-1, the J call TRBJ2-5, with D possibly matching TRBD1 (5 bases). Germline V gene data show CDR1 as SGHRS and CDR2 as YFSETQ. This CDR3 region has 15 residues. V was cut by 0 bases and J by 2 bases, with 11 bases left in between. CDR3 sequence (DNA): TGCGCCAGCAGCTTGGGTGGGGCCGGGCAAGAGACCCAGTACTTC. Its protein product is CASSLGGAGQETQYF.

The chain couples TRBV5-5 to TRBJ1-5; tentative D call: TRBD1 (5 bases). Trimming took 4 bases from V and 5 from J, leaving 16 bases between them. CDR3 length: 15 residues. Germline CDR1 SGHKS, CDR2 YYEKEE (reference sequence). CDR3 in amino acids: CASSLQGGFYQPQHF. In DNA, the CDR3 is TGTGCCAGCAGCCTTCAGGGAGGGTTCTATCAGCCCCAGCATTTT.

This clone was picked up one time. Other DNA sequences within the sample encode an identical CDR3. The CDR3 bases are TGTGCCAGCAGTGAATATGGCAGGTCCTACGAGCAGTACTTC. It yields the protein CASSEYGRSYEQYF. V is TRBV25-1 and J is TRBJ2-7; D remains ambiguous. Per germline, CDR1 MGHDK and CDR2 SYGVNS. The CDR3 length is 14 residues. Trimming shortened V by 0 bases and J by 1 base, and 7 bases separated the two germline ends.

This sequence joins TRBV19 and TRBJ2-2, with D unclear. V lost 2 bases to trimming and J lost 1 base, with 8 bases between them. This CDR3 contains 15 residues. Germline CDR1 is LNHDA and CDR2 is SQIVND (reference sequence). The DNA of the CDR3 is TGTGCCAGTAGTATAAGGGCGGAGAACACCGGGGAGCTGTTTTTT. Its translation is CASSIRAENTGELFF.

The chain joins TRBV5-1 to TRBJ1-5, with 7 bases lining up with TRBD1. The CDR3 has 14 amino acids. Germline V CDR1 and CDR2: SGHRS, YFSETQ. The V and J ends lost 0 bases and 6 bases, in that order; junction bases with no gene match: 3. The CDR3 DNA reads as TGCGCCAGCAGCTTGGGGGACAGTAGTCAGCCCCAGCATTTT. It codes for CASSLGDSSQPQHF.

As to this clone: Other DNA sequences within the sample encode an identical CDR3. The chain combines TRBV6-5 with TRBJ2-2; D may be TRBD1 (5 bases). Trimming took 2 bases from V and 1 from J, leaving 8 bases between them. Germline V gene data show CDR1 as MNHEY and CDR2 as SVGAGI. This CDR3 is built from 15 residues. CDR3: CASSYLTGNTGELFF. CDR3 DNA: TGTGCCAGCAGTTACCTCACAGGGAACACCGGGGAGCTGTTTTTT.

This clone came up once. V and J are TRBV7-9 and TRBJ2-1; TRBD1 might be the D (5 bases). V dropped 6 bases and J dropped 12 bases, with 21 bases sitting between them. The CDR3 spans 14 residues. Germline V lookup: CDR1 SEHNR, CDR2 FQNEAQ (reference sequence). The CDR3 loop is CASSPSLGRPVQFF. The CDR3 bases are TGTGCCAGCAGTCCTAGTCTGGGGCGCCCCGTGCAGTTCTTC. The variable domain in full, completed from reference TRBV7-9 and TRBJ2-1, reads DTGVSQNPRHKITKRGQNVTFRCDPISEHNRLYWYRQTLGQGPEFLTYFQNEAQLEKSRLLSDRFSAERPKGSFSTLEIQRTEQGDSAMYLCASSPSLGRPVQFFGPGTRLTVL.